Listed here are 7 T cell receptor beta chains from one sample, sequenced in a study of blood T cell repertoires in COVID-19. Generated by immunoSEQ multiplex PCR, the TCRdb table keeps only in-frame clones and is missing some. The sample has around 190,000 clones; around 76% are singletons. Sequencing was performed on peripheral blood. These receptors all come from a woman aged 45-65 years with active or convalescent COVID-19.

This chain connects TRBV18 to TRBJ2-1; no reliable D call. Germline values: CDR1 KGHSH, CDR2 LQKENI. The length of the CDR3 is 12 residues. V lost 2 bases and J lost 10, with 9 bases in between. This CDR3 is CASSPEDLEQFF. DNA for the CDR3: TGTGCCAGCTCACCAGAGGATTTAGAGCAGTTCTTC.

The chain has TRBV29-1 and TRBJ1-1; 8 bases agree with TRBD1. The V and J ends lost 4 bases and 4 bases, in that order; junction bases with no gene match: 2. Germline V gene sequence: CDR1 SQVTM, CDR2 ANQGSEA. There are 12 residues in the CDR3. As DNA, the CDR3 is TGCAGCGTTGGGACAGGGAGCACTGAAGCTTTCTTT. Translated: CSVGTGSTEAFF. The variable domain in full, with the rest retrieved from reference TRBV29-1 and TRBJ1-1, is SAVISQKPSRDICQRGTSLTIQCQVDSQVTMMFWYRQQPGQSLTLIATANQGSEATYESGFVIDKFPISRPNLTFSTLTVSNMSPEDSSIYLCSVGTGSTEAFFGQGTRLTVV.

This clone was seen a few times. In DNA form, the CDR3 reads TGTGCCAGCAGTCGACGACAATGGACAGGGGGCATAGAGAATAATTCACCCCTCCACTTT. This translates into CASSRRQWTGGIENNSPLHF. V and J are TRBV27 and TRBJ1-6; 11 bases match TRBD1. The germline CDR1 and CDR2 sequences are MNHEY and SMNVEV (reference sequence). CDR3 length: 20 residues. Germline trimming cut 5 bases from V and 5 bases from J; bases unmatched to any gene: 17.

This chain uses TRBV19 with TRBJ2-3; the match to TRBD2 covers 11 bases. Germline CDR1 is LNHDA and CDR2 is SQIVND (reference sequence). CDR3 length equals 16 residues. Trimming cost V 4 bases and J 1 base; bases outside gene matches: 4. The CDR3 loop is CASSTSLAGGTDTQYF. The CDR3 DNA sequence: TGTGCCAGTAGTACCTCACTAGCGGGAGGCACAGATACGCAGTATTTT.

J is TRBJ1-1 and V is TRBV21-1. TRBV21-1 is assigned pseudogene status. This CDR3 is built from 14 residues. The DNA for the CDR3 is TGTGCCAGCAGCAATCTACTGATGAACACTGAAGCTTTCTTT. Its protein is CASSNLLMNTEAFF.

This chain links TRBV24-1 with TRBJ1-5; 7 positions agree with TRBD1. The V gene end was trimmed by 9 bases and the J gene end by 1 base; junction bases not matched to a gene: 8. Looked up from germline, CDR1 is KGHDR and CDR2 is SFDVKD. The CDR3 consists of 15 residues. The DNA for the CDR3 is TGTGCCACCGGGGAAGGGGGCCTGAGCAATCAGCCCCAGCATTTT. Translating it yields CATGEGGLSNQPQHF.

In DNA form, the CDR3 reads TGTGCCAGCAGTTACTGGACAGAGAGTTCACCCCTCCACTTT. Amino acid sequence: CASSYWTESSPLHF. The chain combines TRBV6-5 with TRBJ1-6, with D tentatively TRBD1 (6 bases). Germline lookup yields CDR1 MNHEY and CDR2 SVGAGI. The CDR3 is made up of 14 amino acids. Deletions cut 1 base from V and 9 bases from J, with 10 bases between.